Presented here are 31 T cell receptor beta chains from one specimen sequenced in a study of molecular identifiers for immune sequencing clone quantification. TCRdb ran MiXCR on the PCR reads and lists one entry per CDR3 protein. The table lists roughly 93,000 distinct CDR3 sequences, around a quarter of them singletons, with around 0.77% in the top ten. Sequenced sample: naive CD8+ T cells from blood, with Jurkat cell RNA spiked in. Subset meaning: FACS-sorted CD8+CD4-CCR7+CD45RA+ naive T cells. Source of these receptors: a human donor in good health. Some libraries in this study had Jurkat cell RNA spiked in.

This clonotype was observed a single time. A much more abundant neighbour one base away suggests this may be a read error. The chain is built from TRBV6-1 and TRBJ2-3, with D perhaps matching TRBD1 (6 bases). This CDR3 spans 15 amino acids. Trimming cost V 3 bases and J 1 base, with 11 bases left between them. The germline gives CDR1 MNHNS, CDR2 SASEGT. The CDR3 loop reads CASSDRGAGTDTQYF. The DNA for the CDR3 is TGTGCCAGCAGTGACAGGGGTGCAGGCACAGATACGCAGTATTTT.

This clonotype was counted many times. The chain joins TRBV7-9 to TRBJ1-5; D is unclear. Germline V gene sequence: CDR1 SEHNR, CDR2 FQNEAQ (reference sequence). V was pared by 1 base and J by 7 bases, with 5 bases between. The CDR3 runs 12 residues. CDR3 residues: CASSLGVQPQHF. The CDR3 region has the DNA TGTGCCAGCAGCTTAGGTGTGCAGCCCCAGCATTTT.

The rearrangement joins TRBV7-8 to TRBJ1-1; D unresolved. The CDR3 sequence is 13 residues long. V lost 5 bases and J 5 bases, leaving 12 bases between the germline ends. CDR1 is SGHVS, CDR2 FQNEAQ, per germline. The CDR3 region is CASSPSRRTEAFF. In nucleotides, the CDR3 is TGTGCCAGCAGCCCCAGTCGGAGGACTGAAGCTTTCTTT.

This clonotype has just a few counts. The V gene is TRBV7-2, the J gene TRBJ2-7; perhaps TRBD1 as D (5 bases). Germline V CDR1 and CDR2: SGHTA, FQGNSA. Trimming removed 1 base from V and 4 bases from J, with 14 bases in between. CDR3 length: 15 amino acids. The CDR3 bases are TGTGCCAGCAGCTTAGTGGGGCCAGTATGGTACGAGCAGTACTTC. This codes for CASSLVGPVWYEQYF.

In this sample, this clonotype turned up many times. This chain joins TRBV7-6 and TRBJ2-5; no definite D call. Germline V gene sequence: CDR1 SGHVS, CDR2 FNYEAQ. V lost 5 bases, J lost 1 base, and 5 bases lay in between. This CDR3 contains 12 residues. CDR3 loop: CASSPPQETQYF. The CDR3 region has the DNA TGTGCCAGCAGCCCGCCCCAAGAGACCCAGTACTTC.

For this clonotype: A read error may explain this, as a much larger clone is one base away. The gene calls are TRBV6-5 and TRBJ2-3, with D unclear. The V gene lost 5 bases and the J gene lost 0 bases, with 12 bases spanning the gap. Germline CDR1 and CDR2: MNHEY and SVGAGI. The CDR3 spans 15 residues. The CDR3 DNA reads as TGTGCCAGCAGTATTGAGCTCCGAAGCACAGATACGCAGTATTTT. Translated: CASSIELRSTDTQYF.

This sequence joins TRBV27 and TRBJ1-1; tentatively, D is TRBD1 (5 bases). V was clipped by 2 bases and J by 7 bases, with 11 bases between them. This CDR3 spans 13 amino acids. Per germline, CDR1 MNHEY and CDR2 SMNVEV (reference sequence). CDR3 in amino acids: CASSLGQGFEAFF. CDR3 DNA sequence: TGTGCCAGCAGTTTAGGGCAGGGATTTGAAGCTTTCTTT.

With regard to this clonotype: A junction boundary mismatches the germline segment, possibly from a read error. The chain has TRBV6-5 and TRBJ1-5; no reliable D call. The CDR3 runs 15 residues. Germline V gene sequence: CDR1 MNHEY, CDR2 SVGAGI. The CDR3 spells CASSHSDGSNQPQHF. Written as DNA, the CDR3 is TGTGCCAGCAGTCACTCCGACGGTAGCAATCAGCCCCAGCATTTT.

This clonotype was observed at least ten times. The CDR3 coding sequence is TGTGCCACCAGTGGTCCTAACTACGAGCAGTACTTC. Protein: CATSGPNYEQYF. This chain uses TRBV24-1 with TRBJ2-7, with D uncertain. This CDR3 spans 12 amino acids. Trimming took off 5 bases at V and 3 bases at J, with 7 bases between the two ends. The germline gives CDR1 KGHDR, CDR2 SFDVKD.

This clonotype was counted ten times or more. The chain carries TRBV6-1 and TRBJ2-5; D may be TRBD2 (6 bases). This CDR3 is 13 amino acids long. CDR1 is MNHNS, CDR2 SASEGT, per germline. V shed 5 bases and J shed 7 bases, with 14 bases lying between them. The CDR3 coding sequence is TGTGCCAGCAGTCTGGACTACCCCAGGACCCAGTACTTC. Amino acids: CASSLDYPRTQYF.

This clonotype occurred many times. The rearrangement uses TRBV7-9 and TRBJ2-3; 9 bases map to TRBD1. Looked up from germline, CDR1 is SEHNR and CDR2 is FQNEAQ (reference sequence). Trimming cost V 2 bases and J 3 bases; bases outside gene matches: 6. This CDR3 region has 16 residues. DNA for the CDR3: TGTGCCAGCAGCTTAACGAGGACAGGGGTGACAGATACGCAGTATTTT. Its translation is CASSLTRTGVTDTQYF.

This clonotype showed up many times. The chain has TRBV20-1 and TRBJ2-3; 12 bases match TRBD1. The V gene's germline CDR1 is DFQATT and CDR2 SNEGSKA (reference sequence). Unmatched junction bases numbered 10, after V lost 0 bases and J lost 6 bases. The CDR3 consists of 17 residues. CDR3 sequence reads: CSARDRSGTGGRDTQYF. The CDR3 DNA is TGCAGTGCTAGAGATAGGTCTGGGACAGGGGGCAGGGATACGCAGTATTTT.

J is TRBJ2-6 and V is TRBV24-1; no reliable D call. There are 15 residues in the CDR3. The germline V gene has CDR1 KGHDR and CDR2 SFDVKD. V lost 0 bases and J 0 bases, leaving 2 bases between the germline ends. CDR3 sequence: CATSDLTSGANVLTF. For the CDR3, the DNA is TGTGCCACCAGTGATTTGACCTCTGGGGCCAACGTCCTGACTTTC.

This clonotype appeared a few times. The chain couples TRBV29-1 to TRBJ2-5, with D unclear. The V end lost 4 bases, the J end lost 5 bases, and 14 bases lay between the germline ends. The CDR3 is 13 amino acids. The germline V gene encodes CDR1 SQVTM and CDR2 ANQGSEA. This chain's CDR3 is CSVVSGYGETQYF. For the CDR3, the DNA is TGCAGCGTTGTCTCCGGGTATGGGGAGACCCAGTACTTC.

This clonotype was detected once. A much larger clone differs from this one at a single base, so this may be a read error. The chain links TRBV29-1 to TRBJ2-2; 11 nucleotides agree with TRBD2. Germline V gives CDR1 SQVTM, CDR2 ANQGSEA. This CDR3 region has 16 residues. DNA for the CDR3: TGCAGCGTTCGCTCTCCTAGCGGGGGGAACACCGGGGAGCTGATTTTT. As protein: CSVRSPSGGNTGELIF.

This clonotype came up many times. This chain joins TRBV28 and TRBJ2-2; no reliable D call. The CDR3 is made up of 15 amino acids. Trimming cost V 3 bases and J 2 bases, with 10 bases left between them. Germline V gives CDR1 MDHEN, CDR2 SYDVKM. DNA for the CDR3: TGTGCCAGCAGTTTTGACGGCGGAAACACCGGGGAGCTGTTTTTT. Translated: CASSFDGGNTGELFF.

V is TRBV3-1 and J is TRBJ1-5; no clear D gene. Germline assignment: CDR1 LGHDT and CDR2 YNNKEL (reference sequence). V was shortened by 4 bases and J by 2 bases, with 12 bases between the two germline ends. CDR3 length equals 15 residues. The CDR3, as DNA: TGTGCCAGCAGCCCAACCAACAGCCGCAATCAGCCCCAGCATTTT. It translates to CASSPTNSRNQPQHF.

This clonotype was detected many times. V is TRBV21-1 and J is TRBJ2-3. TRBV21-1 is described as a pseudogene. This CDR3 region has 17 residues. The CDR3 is CASSTSLDPIHTDTQYF. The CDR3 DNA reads TGTGCCAGCAGCACATCCCTTGACCCCATCCACACAGATACGCAGTATTTT.

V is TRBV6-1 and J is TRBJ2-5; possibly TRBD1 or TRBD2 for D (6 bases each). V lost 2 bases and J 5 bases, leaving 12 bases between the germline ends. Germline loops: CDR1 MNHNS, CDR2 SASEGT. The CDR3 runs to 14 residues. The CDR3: CASSELDSGETQYF. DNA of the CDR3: TGTGCCAGCAGTGAATTGGACAGCGGGGAGACCCAGTACTTC.

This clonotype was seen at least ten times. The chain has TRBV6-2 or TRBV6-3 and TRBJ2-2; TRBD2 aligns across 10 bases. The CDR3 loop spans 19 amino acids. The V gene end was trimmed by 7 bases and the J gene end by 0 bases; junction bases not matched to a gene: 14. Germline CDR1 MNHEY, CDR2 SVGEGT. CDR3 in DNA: TGTGCCAGCAATATTTACCCGGCTAGCGGGAGACCGAACACCGGGGAGCTGTTTTTT. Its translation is CASNIYPASGRPNTGELFF.

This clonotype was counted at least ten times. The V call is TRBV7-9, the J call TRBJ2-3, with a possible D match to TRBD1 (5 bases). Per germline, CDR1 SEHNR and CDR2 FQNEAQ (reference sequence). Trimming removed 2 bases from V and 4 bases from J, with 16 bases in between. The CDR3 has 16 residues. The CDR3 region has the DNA TGTGCCAGCAGCTTACTGGCAGGGAATTTCCCAGATACGCAGTATTTT. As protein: CASSLLAGNFPDTQYF.

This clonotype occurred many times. CDR3 sequence: CASSQGQAGTGTEAFF. Here the CDR3 DNA reads TGTGCCAGCAGCCAAGGACAGGCCGGGACAGGGACTGAAGCTTTCTTT. The chain carries TRBV14 and TRBJ1-1; 9 bases are shared with TRBD1. The CDR3 totals 16 residues. V trimming: 1 base; J trimming: 5 bases; junction bases outside the gene matches: 8. Germline V gives CDR1 SGHDN, CDR2 FVKESK.

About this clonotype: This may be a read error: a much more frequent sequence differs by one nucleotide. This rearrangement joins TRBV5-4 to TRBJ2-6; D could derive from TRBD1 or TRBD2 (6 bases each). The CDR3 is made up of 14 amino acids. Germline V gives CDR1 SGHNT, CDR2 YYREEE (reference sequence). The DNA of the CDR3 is TGTGCCAGCAGAACAGCATGGGGGGCCCACGTCCTGACTTTC. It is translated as CASRTAWGAHVLTF.

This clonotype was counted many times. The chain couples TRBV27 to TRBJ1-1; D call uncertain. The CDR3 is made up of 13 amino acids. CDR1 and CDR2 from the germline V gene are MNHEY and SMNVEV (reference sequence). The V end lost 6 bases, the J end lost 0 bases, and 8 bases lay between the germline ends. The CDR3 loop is CASRNGLNTEAFF. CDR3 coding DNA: TGTGCCAGCAGAAACGGCCTGAACACTGAAGCTTTCTTT.

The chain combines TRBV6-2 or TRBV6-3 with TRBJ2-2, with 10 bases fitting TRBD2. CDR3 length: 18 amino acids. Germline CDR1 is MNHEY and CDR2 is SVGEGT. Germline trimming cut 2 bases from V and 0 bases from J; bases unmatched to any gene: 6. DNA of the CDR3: TGTGCCAGCAGTTACACCGTGACTAGCGGGCCGAACACCGGGGAGCTGTTTTTT. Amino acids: CASSYTVTSGPNTGELFF.

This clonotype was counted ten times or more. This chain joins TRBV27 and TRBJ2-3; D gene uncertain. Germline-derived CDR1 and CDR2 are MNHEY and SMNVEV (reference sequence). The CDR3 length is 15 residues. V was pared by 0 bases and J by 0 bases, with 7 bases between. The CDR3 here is CASSLSTVSTDTQYF. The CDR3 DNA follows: TGTGCCAGCAGTTTATCGACGGTTAGCACAGATACGCAGTATTTT.

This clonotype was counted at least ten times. The CDR3 region has the DNA TGTGCCAGCAGCAACGGACAGGGGGGTTATACAGATACGCAGTATTTT. The encoded protein is CASSNGQGGYTDTQYF. The V and J genes are TRBV9 and TRBJ2-3, with 10 bases lining up with TRBD1. This CDR3 comprises 16 residues. From germline, CDR1 is SGDLS and CDR2 YYNGEE. V trimming: 4 bases; J trimming: 3 bases; junction bases outside the gene matches: 8.

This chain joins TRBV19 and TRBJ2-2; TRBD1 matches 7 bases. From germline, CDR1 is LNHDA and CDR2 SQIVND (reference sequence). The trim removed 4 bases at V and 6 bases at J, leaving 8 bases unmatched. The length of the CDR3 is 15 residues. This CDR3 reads CASSTGHRGAGELFF. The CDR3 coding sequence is TGTGCCAGTAGTACCGGGCACAGGGGAGCCGGGGAGCTGTTTTTT.

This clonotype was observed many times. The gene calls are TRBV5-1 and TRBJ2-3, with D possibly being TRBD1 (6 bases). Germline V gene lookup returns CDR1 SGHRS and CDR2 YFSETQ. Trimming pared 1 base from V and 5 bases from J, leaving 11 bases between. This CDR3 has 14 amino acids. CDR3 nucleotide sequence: TGCGCCAGCAGCTTGTCACAGGGTGAAGATACGCAGTATTTT. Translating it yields CASSLSQGEDTQYF.

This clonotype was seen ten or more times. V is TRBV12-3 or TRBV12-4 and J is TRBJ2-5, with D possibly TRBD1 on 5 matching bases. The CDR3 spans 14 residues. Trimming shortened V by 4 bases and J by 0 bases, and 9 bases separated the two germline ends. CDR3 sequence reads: CASSSDTYQETQYF. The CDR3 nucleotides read TGTGCCAGCAGTTCGGACACTTACCAAGAGACCCAGTACTTC.

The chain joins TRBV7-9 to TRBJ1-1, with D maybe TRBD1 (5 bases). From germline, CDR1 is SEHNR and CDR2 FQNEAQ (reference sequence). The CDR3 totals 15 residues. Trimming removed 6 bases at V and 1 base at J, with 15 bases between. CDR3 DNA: TGTGCCAGCAGTCATCTTGACAGTCCGAACACTGAAGCTTTCTTT. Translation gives CASSHLDSPNTEAFF.